This T cell receptor (beta chain) was recorded in a study of T-cell reconstitution after alpha-beta-depleted transplantation in children. It was with unique molecular identifiers that the TCRbeta library was prepared. Via MiXCR, TCRdb re-called the PCR reads, giving one row per CDR3 protein. The table shows 250,000 to 300,000 distinct CDR3 sequences, with 7.5% to 9% occurring only once. The study's findings and limits: T-cell counts and diversity at one year post-transplant came mainly from newly produced T cells. There were some patients whose high TCRbeta diversity at day 60 came from surviving recipient T cells and thymic progenitors.

On this clonotype itself: The antigen is not known. This may be a read error: a much more frequent sequence differs by one nucleotide.

V lost 11 bases and J lost 7; bases outside the gene matches: 10. CDR3 length: 12 residues. The input for sequencing was peripheral blood, taken 360 days after TCRalphabeta/CD19-depleted stem cell transplant. The rearrangement joins TRBV12-3 or TRBV12-4 to TRBJ1-1; 7 bases match TRBD1. The clonotype originates from a female patient aged 2-9 years who had a stem cell transplant for Fanconi anemia, so the T cells may come from the graft donor. CDR3 amino acids: CAERRGQGEAFF. The CDR3 DNA reads TGTGCCGAGCGAAGGGGGCAGGGTGAAGCTTTCTTT.